Below are 13 T cell receptor beta chains sequenced from a single sample in a study of ipilimumab plus nivolumab after autologous stem cell transplantation. Measured with immunoSEQ multiplex PCR; TCRdb has only the in-frame clones, and not every one. The table has fewer than 15,000 clones, about three quarters seen once. Material: PBMCs, obtained in a trial of ipilimumab plus nivolumab as post-transplant consolidation. The receptors derive from a male donor with diffuse large B-cell lymphoma.

The chain links TRBV6-1 to TRBJ2-7, with D maybe TRBD2 (6 bases). V was clipped by 3 bases and J by 7 bases, with 16 bases between them. There are 14 residues in the CDR3. Germline V CDR1 and CDR2: MNHNS, SASEGT. As DNA, the CDR3 is TGTGCCAGCAGTGATCAATCGGGCGCGGGGGAGCAGTACTTC. Its translation: CASSDQSGAGEQYF.

The chain carries TRBV18 and TRBJ1-1, with 11 bases that match TRBD1. CDR3 length: 15 residues. The J segment lost 5 bases and the V segment lost 0 bases, leaving 2 bases of the junction unmatched. CDR1 is KGHSH, CDR2 LQKENI, per germline. Here the CDR3 reads CASSPPGTGGTEAFF. As DNA, the CDR3 is TGTGCCAGCTCACCACCGGGGACAGGGGGGACTGAAGCTTTCTTT.

The V gene is TRBV7-2, the J gene TRBJ2-5, with 10 bases that match TRBD1. Trimming removed 5 bases from V and 1 base from J; junction bases left unmatched: 13. In germline, CDR1 is SGHTA, CDR2 FQGNSA. The CDR3 totals 18 residues. CDR3: CASSPRTGGPIFQETQYF. CDR3 sequence (DNA): TGTGCCAGCAGCCCCCGGACAGGGGGACCTATTTTCCAAGAGACCCAGTACTTC.

The chain joins TRBV5-1 to TRBJ1-1; 8 nucleotides match TRBD1. The germline V gene encodes CDR1 SGHRS and CDR2 YFSETQ. This CDR3 spans 14 amino acids. J lost 7 bases, V lost 3 bases, and 8 bases had no gene match. Here the CDR3 reads CASSSTGADLEAFF. The CDR3 DNA sequence: TGCGCCAGCAGCTCGACAGGGGCAGATCTTGAAGCTTTCTTT.

The chain carries TRBV7-9 and TRBJ2-7, with 7 bases aligning to TRBD1. Germline V lookup: CDR1 SEHNR, CDR2 FQNEAQ (reference sequence). The V and J ends lost 3 bases and 6 bases, in that order; junction bases with no gene match: 11. This CDR3 spans 15 amino acids. CDR3 sequence: CASSFYLGGEGEQYF. The CDR3 DNA sequence: TGTGCCAGCAGCTTTTATCTAGGGGGCGAGGGCGAGCAGTACTTC.

The chain joins TRBV18 to TRBJ2-6; TRBD2 agrees at 13 bases. The CDR3 totals 19 residues. Germline CDR1 and CDR2: KGHSH and LQKENI. The V and J ends lost 3 bases and 1 base, in that order; junction bases with no gene match: 6. The CDR3 sequence is CASSPSRTSGSSGANVLTF. CDR3 DNA sequence: TGTGCCAGCTCACCTTCTAGGACTAGCGGGAGTTCTGGGGCCAACGTCCTGACTTTC. Full variable domain (outside the CDR3, taken from reference TRBV18 and TRBJ2-6): NAGVMQNPRHLVRRRGQEARLRCSPMKGHSHVYWYRQLPEEGLKFMVYLQKENIIDESGMPKERFSAEFPKEGPSILRIQQVVRGDSAAYFCASSPSRTSGSSGANVLTFGAGSRLTVL.

This clone was seen more than once but under ten times. The chain has TRBV11-2 and TRBJ1-1; D is undetermined. The V end lost 1 base, the J end lost 10 bases, and 13 bases lay between the germline ends. This CDR3 contains 13 residues. Germline CDR1 SGHAT, CDR2 FQNNGV. As DNA, the CDR3 is TGTGCCAGCAGCTTAGGGACCTCTTTTACAGCTTTCTTT. Amino acids: CASSLGTSFTAFF.

The chain employs TRBV5-4 and TRBJ2-3, with 8 positions matching TRBD2. Germline CDR1 and CDR2: SGHNT and YYREEE (reference sequence). J lost 3 bases, V lost 0 bases, and 6 bases had no gene match. The CDR3 loop spans 16 amino acids. The CDR3, as DNA: TGTGCCAGCAGCTTGGCCGGAGCGGGAGCAACAGATACGCAGTATTTT. Translation: CASSLAGAGATDTQYF.

The rearrangement joins TRBV6-6 to TRBJ2-3; 9 bases fit TRBD2. V lost 2 bases and J lost 9; bases outside the gene matches: 0. Looked up from germline, CDR1 is MNHNY and CDR2 is SVGAGI (reference sequence). This CDR3 is built from 12 residues. CDR3 nucleotides: TGTGCCAGCAGTTACACTAGCGGGACGCAGTATTTT. Translation gives CASSYTSGTQYF.

V gene TRBV6-1 combines with J gene TRBJ2-5; D is perhaps TRBD1 or TRBD2 (6 bases each). V lost 6 bases and J lost 4, with 18 bases in between. Per the germline V gene, CDR1 is MNHNS and CDR2 is SASEGT. The CDR3 has 15 residues. The CDR3 nucleotides read TGTGCCAGCAGCCAGGAAAGGGGGGTCGTAGAGACCCAGTACTTC. As protein: CASSQERGVVETQYF.

The chain couples TRBV27 to TRBJ2-7, with unresolved D. CDR3 length: 12 amino acids. The ends were cut back, 4 bases at V and 4 bases at J, with 8 bases in the middle. Germline lookup yields CDR1 MNHEY and CDR2 SMNVEV (reference sequence). Here the CDR3 reads CASSSPAYEQYF. In DNA form, the CDR3 reads TGTGCCAGCAGTTCTCCCGCTTACGAGCAGTACTTC.

The genes are TRBV10-1 and TRBJ2-1; D not certain. This CDR3 has 16 amino acids. V was clipped by 0 bases and J by 2 bases, with 11 bases between them. Germline V gene lookup returns CDR1 WNHNN and CDR2 SYGVQD (reference sequence). This chain's CDR3 is CASSESKAPAYNEQFF. CDR3 bases: TGCGCCAGCAGTGAGTCGAAAGCGCCCGCCTACAATGAGCAGTTCTTC.

This chain joins TRBV5-4 and TRBJ2-5; D may correspond to TRBD1 or TRBD2 (5 bases each). The CDR3 runs 15 residues. Germline CDR1 SGHNT, CDR2 YYREEE (reference sequence). V lost 0 bases, J lost 5 bases, and 14 bases lay in between. The CDR3 sequence is CASSLGWGMSETQYF. DNA of the CDR3: TGTGCCAGCAGCTTGGGTTGGGGGATGTCGGAGACCCAGTACTTC.